The 24 T cell receptor beta chains listed next were all sequenced from one sample in a study of cytomegalovirus exposure and HLA in healthy donors (dated 2017 in TCRdb). The method behind the library was the immunoSEQ multiplex PCR assay. For the multiplex PCR, a mixture combining 60 forward primers for TCR Vbeta segments and 13 reverse primers for TCR Jbeta segments was used. TCRdb stores this immuneACCESS table with in-frame sequences only. Part of the clones is absent; in the studies checked, under half of the shortfall reflects unresolved V genes, and no reason is known for the rest. Present in this sample are 85,000 to 100,000 clones, just under 70% of which were seen just once. Roughly 2.7% of the sample is taken by the ten largest. The sample was PBMCs. The receptors derive from a man in his fifties or sixties in good health and CMV-seronegative.

This clone was seen a few times. The chain links TRBV13 to TRBJ1-1, with D perhaps matching TRBD1 (6 bases). The CDR3 is made up of 15 amino acids. CDR1 PRHDT and CDR2 FYEKMQ come from the germline V gene (reference sequence). The V end was cut by 0 bases, the J end by 6 bases, with 14 bases between. The CDR3 loop reads CASSLGGGAGAEAFF. For the CDR3, the DNA is TGTGCCAGCAGCTTAGGCGGGGGGGCAGGGGCTGAAGCTTTCTTT.

J is TRBJ1-6 and V is TRBV6-5; a weak D match, TRBD1 (6 bases). Trimming took 5 bases from V and 7 from J, leaving 12 bases between them. The CDR3 is 14 residues long. The V gene's germline CDR1 is MNHEY and CDR2 SVGAGI. CDR3 in DNA: TGTGCCAGCAGTGGGGCAGGGGAAAATTCACCCCTCCACTTT. Translating gives CASSGAGENSPLHF.

V usage is TRBV4-3 and J usage is TRBJ1-5; D might be TRBD1 (5 bases). This CDR3 is built from 16 residues. Trimming shortened V by 0 bases and J by 4 bases, and 13 bases separated the two germline ends. Germline V gives CDR1 LGHNA, CDR2 YSLEER. CDR3 in amino acids: CASSQDLSRVNQPQHF. DNA for the CDR3: TGCGCCAGCAGCCAAGATCTATCCAGGGTGAATCAGCCCCAGCATTTT.

CDR3 in DNA: TGTGCCAGCAGCCAGCAGGCGAGCACTGAAGCTTTCTTT. Protein sequence: CASSQQASTEAFF. J is TRBJ1-1 and V is TRBV14; D is ambiguous. V was shortened by 3 bases and J by 4 bases, with 9 bases between the two germline ends. Per germline, CDR1 SGHDN and CDR2 FVKESK. The CDR3 spans 13 residues. The variable domain in full, with the rest retrieved from reference TRBV14 and TRBJ1-1, is EAGVTQFPSHSVIEKGQTVTLRCDPISGHDNLYWYRRVMGKEIKFLLHFVKESKQDESGMPNNRFLAERTGGTYSTLKVQPAELEDSGVYFCASSQQASTEAFFGQGTRLTVV.

The chain combines TRBV7-2 with TRBJ2-5; the match to TRBD1 covers 10 bases. Trimming removed 7 bases from V and 4 bases from J; junction bases left unmatched: 9. The CDR3 sequence is 15 residues long. CDR1 and CDR2 from the germline V gene are SGHTA and FQGNSA. CDR3 coding DNA: TGTGCCAGCACCCCGGGACAGGGGTTAGGAGAGACCCAGTACTTC. This encodes CASTPGQGLGETQYF. The whole variable domain, filled in from reference TRBV7-2 and TRBJ2-5, reads GAGVSQSPSNKVTEKGKDVELRCDPISGHTALYWYRQSLGQGLEFLIYFQGNSAPDKSGLPSDRFSAERTGGSVSTLTIQRTQQEDSAVYLCASTPGQGLGETQYFGPGTRLLVL.

The chain links TRBV5-1 to TRBJ2-1, with TRBD1 identical over 10 bases. With 2 bases clipped from V and 6 bases from J, the junction kept 5 bases outside the gene matches. The CDR3 is 15 residues long. Germline V gene data show CDR1 as SGHRS and CDR2 as YFSETQ. CDR3 bases: TGCGCCAGCAGCTTTGGGGACAGGGGCTCCAATGAGCAGTTCTTC. Protein product: CASSFGDRGSNEQFF.

This clone was recorded a few times. The J gene is TRBJ1-5, the V gene TRBV5-6; 7 nucleotides agree with TRBD1. The CDR3 is 13 amino acids. Germline-derived CDR1 and CDR2 are SGHDT and YYEEEE. The trim removed 6 bases at V and 6 bases at J, leaving 6 bases unmatched. CDR3 in DNA: TGTGCCAGCACGTTCAGGGGGTCTCAGCCCCAGCATTTT. Residues: CASTFRGSQPQHF.

The chain joins TRBV4-1 to TRBJ2-3; TRBD2 matches at 10 bases. The CDR3 extends over 15 amino acids. Per the germline V gene, CDR1 is MGHRA and CDR2 is YSYEKL. Unmatched junction bases numbered 8, after V lost 6 bases and J lost 5 bases. The DNA of the CDR3 is TGCGCCAGCAGTCTAATAGGACTAGCGGTAGATACGCAGTATTTT. This translates into CASSLIGLAVDTQYF.

The rearrangement joins TRBV7-9 to TRBJ1-1; unclear D gene. There are 13 residues in the CDR3. CDR1 is SEHNR, CDR2 FQNEAQ, per germline (reference sequence). Trimming removed 4 bases at V and 2 bases at J, with 8 bases between. The CDR3 DNA reads TGTGCCAGCAGCTGGACGGGAAACACTGAAGCTTTCTTT. It translates to CASSWTGNTEAFF. The complete variable domain, with remaining parts taken from reference TRBV7-9 and TRBJ1-1, reads DTGVSQNPRHKITKRGQNVTFRCDPISEHNRLYWYRQTLGQGPEFLTYFQNEAQLEKSRLLSDRFSAERPKGSFSTLEIQRTEQGDSAMYLCASSWTGNTEAFFGQGTRLTVV.

V is TRBV7-3 and J is TRBJ1-2; D may be TRBD1 (5 bases). The CDR3 extends over 13 amino acids. V was clipped by 0 bases and J by 6 bases, with 8 bases between them. Germline V lookup: CDR1 SGHTA, CDR2 FQGTGA. The CDR3 nucleotides are TGTGCCAGCAGCTTAACGGGGCTAGATGGCTACACCTTC. Protein product: CASSLTGLDGYTF.

The chain is built from TRBV7-2 and TRBJ1-6; D gene unclear. V lost 2 bases and J 8 bases, leaving 10 bases between the germline ends. Germline CDR1 SGHTA, CDR2 FQGNSA. This CDR3 has 14 residues. The CDR3 region is CASSLQPRDSPLHF. The CDR3 nucleotides read TGTGCCAGCAGCTTACAGCCGAGGGATTCACCCCTCCACTTT.

The chain couples TRBV7-8 to TRBJ1-6, with TRBD1 matching over 7 bases. The CDR3 is 14 amino acids. The V gene's germline CDR1 is SGHVS and CDR2 FQNEAQ. The J segment lost 8 bases and the V segment lost 4 bases, leaving 5 bases of the junction unmatched. In DNA, the CDR3 is TGTGCCAGCAGCTCAACAGGGGCTGATTCACCCCTCCACTTT. Protein: CASSSTGADSPLHF.

This chain connects TRBV6-1 to TRBJ2-7; D is uncertain. V was cut by 6 bases and J by 9 bases, with 12 bases left in between. In germline, CDR1 is MNHNS, CDR2 SASEGT. The CDR3 has 11 amino acids. The DNA for the CDR3 is TGTGCCAGCAGGAGGTCCATCTGGCAGTACTTC. Its protein is CASRRSIWQYF.

The chain carries TRBV6-5 and TRBJ1-4, with D possibly TRBD1 on 5 matching bases. Germline V gives CDR1 MNHEY, CDR2 SVGAGI. Trimming pared 3 bases from V and 4 bases from J, leaving 12 bases between. The CDR3 totals 15 residues. The chain's CDR3 is CASSYRGGSNEKLFF. CDR3 DNA sequence: TGTGCCAGCAGTTATAGGGGCGGGAGTAATGAAAAACTGTTTTTT.

The chain links TRBV4-3 to TRBJ2-7, with TRBD2 matching over 9 bases. The CDR3 is made up of 15 amino acids. CDR1 and CDR2 from the germline V gene are LGHNA and YSLEER. Trimming removed 3 bases from V and 4 bases from J; junction bases left unmatched: 7. The DNA of the CDR3 is TGCGCCAGCAGCCAGGAAACTAGCGGGTGGTACGAGCAGTACTTC. Translated, it gives CASSQETSGWYEQYF.

This chain joins TRBV9 and TRBJ2-2; TRBD2 matches 7 bases. The V gene's germline CDR1 is SGDLS and CDR2 YYNGEE. The CDR3 is 16 amino acids. The ends lost 1 base at V and 5 bases at J; junction bases unmatched: 8. Here the CDR3 reads CASSVFSGPGTGELFF. CDR3 sequence (DNA): TGTGCCAGCAGCGTATTTAGCGGGCCGGGGACCGGGGAGCTGTTTTTT.

Written as DNA, the CDR3 is TGTGCCAGCAGCTTAAGCAACGGTTTCTCCTACGAGCAGTACTTC. Encoded protein: CASSLSNGFSYEQYF. The chain joins TRBV7-9 to TRBJ2-7; D unresolved. The CDR3 consists of 15 residues. Per germline, CDR1 SEHNR and CDR2 FQNEAQ (reference sequence). With 2 bases removed from V and 0 bases from J, the gap between germline ends came to 11 bases.

The chain is built from TRBV27 and TRBJ1-2; 8 positions agree with TRBD1. Germline V CDR1 and CDR2: MNHEY, SMNVEV (reference sequence). V gave up 3 bases and J gave up 3 bases; unmatched junction bases: 3. CDR3 length: 14 amino acids. Here the CDR3 reads CASSFAGGDYGYTF. The CDR3 nucleotides are TGTGCCAGCAGTTTTGCAGGGGGCGACTATGGCTACACCTTC.

This clone was recorded once. The genes are TRBV25-1 and TRBJ1-5, with D uncertain. CDR1 and CDR2 (germline): MGHDK, SYGVNS. Trimming removed 3 bases from V and 3 bases from J, with 9 bases in between. The CDR3 length is 14 residues. The chain's CDR3 is CASSDSVFNQPQHF. The CDR3, as DNA: TGTGCCAGCAGTGATTCGGTCTTCAATCAGCCCCAGCATTTT.

This clone was detected only a few times. The V and J genes are TRBV5-1 and TRBJ1-5; D is ambiguous. Germline assignment: CDR1 SGHRS and CDR2 YFSETQ. CDR3 length: 13 amino acids. The germline V and J ends were trimmed by 4 bases and 0 bases, with 5 bases remaining between them. The CDR3 region has the DNA TGCGCCAGCAGCCCATCTAGCAATCAGCCCCAGCATTTT. It specifies CASSPSSNQPQHF.

This clone was seen only a few times. The rearrangement uses TRBV5-1 and TRBJ2-1; D possibly corresponds to TRBD2 (6 bases). Looked up from germline, CDR1 is SGHRS and CDR2 is YFSETQ. CDR3 size: 14 residues. V was pared by 2 bases and J by 7 bases, with 13 bases between. The CDR3 loop is CASSLVSGRNEQFF. The CDR3 nucleotides read TGCGCCAGCAGCTTAGTTAGCGGAAGGAATGAGCAGTTCTTC.

V is TRBV27 and J is TRBJ1-5, with TRBD1 identical over 7 bases. The CDR3 covers 19 residues. The germline V gene has CDR1 MNHEY and CDR2 SMNVEV (reference sequence). The V segment lost 2 bases and the J segment 5 bases; nucleotides outside the gene matches: 18. The CDR3 loop is CASSLHGRGGTVRDQPQHF. For the CDR3, the DNA is TGTGCCAGCAGTTTACACGGGCGCGGTGGGACAGTAAGGGATCAGCCCCAGCATTTT.

CDR3 region: CASSVGLAGRTDTQYF. CDR3 nucleotides: TGTGCCAGCAGCGTGGGACTAGCGGGTAGGACAGATACGCAGTATTTT. The rearrangement links TRBV5-6 to TRBJ2-3; 12 nucleotides match TRBD2. This CDR3 comprises 16 residues. With V trimmed by 4 bases and J by 3 bases, 6 bases remained unmatched. Looked up from germline, CDR1 is SGHDT and CDR2 is YYEEEE.

The V gene is TRBV7-2, the J gene TRBJ2-1, with 8 bases matching TRBD2. V trimming: 6 bases; J trimming: 1 base; junction bases outside the gene matches: 8. The CDR3 consists of 16 residues. Per the germline V gene, CDR1 is SGHTA and CDR2 is FQGNSA. CDR3 loop: CASRPSGSKSYNEQFF. Here the CDR3 DNA reads TGTGCCAGCAGACCGAGCGGGAGCAAGTCCTACAATGAGCAGTTCTTC.